The T cell receptor beta chain under discussion was sequenced for a study of blood T cell repertoires in COVID-19 (dated by TCRdb to about 2020). Regarding the study in general: Samples from collaborators originated in the United States, Italy and Spain and spanned both the acute and convalescent phases of COVID-19. The material from the prospective study consisted of cDNA or gDNA derived from T cells, B-cell-depleted T cells, or PBMCs. Deeply sampled blood TCRbeta repertoires from subjects exposed to, actively infected with, or recovered from COVID-19 were included in the dataset. The repertoires were made available in a free public database intended to serve as a resource for research on the immune response to SARS-CoV-2. Samples were obtained from the ongoing ImmuneRACE study (first 160 participants) and from 950 to 1,500 subjects provided by 6 global collaborators. The sample metadata nearly always contained a de-identified subject ID, COVID-19 status, age in years and sex. Where available, HLA class I and class II types were taken from metadata supplied by the sample provider and were not determined by assay-based typing. Study-wide conclusions, independent of this receptor: The amount of clinical and demographic metadata varied by source and participant and was provided uncurated.

Looking up the germline V gene yields CDR1 SGHTA and CDR2 FQGNSA. Trimming removed 3 bases from V and 1 base from J, leaving 21 bases between the germline ends. Counted from cysteine to phenylalanine, this CDR3 has 18 amino acids. The read is trimmed to its CDR3 DNA, 54 bases read in frame from base 1. TCRbeta CDR3 regions were amplified from genomic DNA by means of the immunoSEQ Assay, a bias-controlled multiplex PCR. The paper's data handling went like this. Nucleated cell counts per sample were estimated from amplification of reference gene primers within the assay. Sequence reads were collapsed and filtered to measure the absolute abundance of every unique TCRbeta CDR3 rearrangement. For each sample, productive Simpson clonality was calculated as the square root of Simpson's diversity index across productive rearrangements. TCRdb's version of the immuneACCESS table is confined to in-frame rearrangements and falls short of the full clone set. An unresolved V gene accounts for under half of the shortfall where checked; the remainder is of unknown origin. The V and J calls and clone size are taken from that table; D and trimming were inferred from the DNA. Present in this sample are approximately 440,000 clones, about 91% of which were seen just once. Approximately 12% of the sample comes from the top ten.

Concerning this clone: The antigen it recognizes is unknown. Per-base quality was not reported, and no clone a single base away is much larger than it.

In Seattle, one collaborating source enrolled patients while the infection was active and tracked those patients longitudinally over the course of disease. Collaborating institutions collected whole blood in K2EDTA tubes following their own protocols. For TCRbeta analysis, collaborators shipped samples as frozen whole blood, isolated PBMCs, or DNA extracted from either of those sample types. The source of this sequence is a woman aged 45-60 years with COVID-19, enrolled during active disease. The sequence links TRBV7-2 to TRBJ1-1, with TRBD1 tentatively as D gene (6 bases match). The sample taken for sequencing was peripheral blood. The CDR3 here reads CASSLNRGASTKNTEAFF. In nucleotide form, the sequence is TGTGCCAGCAGCTTGAACCGGGGGGCGAGTACAAAGAACACTGAAGCTTTCTTT. Reference TRBV7-2 and TRBJ1-1 genes cover what lies past the CDR3, so the full variable domain is GAGVSQSPSNKVTEKGKDVELRCDPISGHTALYWYRQSLGQGLEFLIYFQGNSAPDKSGLPSDRFSAERTGGSVSTLTIQRTQQEDSAVYLCASSLNRGASTKNTEAFFGQGTRLTVV.